A single sample gave rise to the 21 T cell receptor beta chains below, sequenced in a study of cytomegalovirus exposure and HLA in healthy donors. 13 Jbeta primers and 60 Vbeta primers were used for the PCR. Generated by immunoSEQ multiplex PCR, the TCRdb table keeps only in-frame clones and is missing some. The sample includes roughly 100,000 clones, 80% to 90% of them seen just once. The sample comprised PBMCs. The source is a man over 45 in good health and CMV-seronegative.

The V call is TRBV7-9, the J call TRBJ2-5; TRBD1 aligns across 10 bases. CDR1 is SEHNR, CDR2 FQNEAQ, per germline (reference sequence). V lost 0 bases to trimming and J lost 4 bases; unmatched junction nucleotides: 5. The length of the CDR3 is 16 residues. The CDR3 DNA reads as TGTGCCAGCAGCTTAGCGACAGGGGGCATTGGAGAGACCCAGTACTTC. Translated: CASSLATGGIGETQYF.

The J gene is TRBJ1-5, the V gene TRBV4-1; a weak D match, TRBD1 (6 bases). The germline V gene has CDR1 MGHRA and CDR2 YSYEKL. The CDR3 is made up of 16 amino acids. V lost 2 bases to trimming and J lost 3 bases, with 14 bases between them. CDR3 coding DNA: TGCGCCAGCAGCCAACCATTACAGGGAAACAATCAGCCCCAGCATTTT. Translation gives CASSQPLQGNNQPQHF.

This sequence joins TRBV6-1 and TRBJ2-1; 9 nucleotides agree with TRBD1. V shed 6 bases and J 5 bases; nucleotides not matched to a gene: 8. The CDR3 loop spans 15 amino acids. Germline loops: CDR1 MNHNS, CDR2 SASEGT. The CDR3 DNA reads as TGTGCCAGCAGACTCCGGGACAGGGAAAACAATGAGCAGTTCTTC. It translates to CASRLRDRENNEQFF.

The DNA of the CDR3 is TGTGCCAGCAGTTTCCAATCCTCCTACAATGAGCAGTTCTTC. Translating it yields CASSFQSSYNEQFF. This rearrangement joins TRBV27 to TRBJ2-1; D gene ambiguous. Trimming removed 3 bases from V and 0 bases from J, with 6 bases in between. The CDR3 sequence is 14 residues long. Germline values: CDR1 MNHEY, CDR2 SMNVEV (reference sequence).

Concerning this clone: The sample contains more than one DNA sequence encoding this CDR3. The chain combines TRBV7-8 with TRBJ2-3, with 10 bases fitting TRBD2. CDR1 is SGHVS, CDR2 FQNEAQ, per germline. V lost 5 bases to trimming and J lost 4 bases; unmatched junction nucleotides: 6. CDR3 length: 15 amino acids. As DNA, the CDR3 is TGTGCCAGCAGCGTGCTAGCGGGGGATGCAGATACGCAGTATTTT. This sequence encodes CASSVLAGDADTQYF.

This clone was counted a few times. DNA of the CDR3: TGTGCCAGCACCCCAGACAGGGGCAGCTCCTACGAGCAGTACGTC. Translated, it gives CASTPDRGSSYEQYV. The chain employs TRBV6-1 and TRBJ2-7; TRBD1 agrees at 8 bases. V trimming: 7 bases; J trimming: 0 bases; junction bases outside the gene matches: 8. Germline CDR1 is MNHNS and CDR2 is SASEGT. CDR3 length equals 15 residues.

CDR3 sequence reads: CASSLTGVLGYNSPLHF. CDR3 DNA: TGTGCCAGCAGCTTAACAGGGGTGCTGGGCTATAATTCACCCCTCCACTTT. This rearrangement joins TRBV5-4 to TRBJ1-6; 7 bases map to TRBD1. The CDR3 contains 17 residues. Germline loops: CDR1 SGHNT, CDR2 YYREEE (reference sequence). V trimming: 2 bases; J trimming: 3 bases; junction bases outside the gene matches: 8.

The V and J genes are TRBV7-9 and TRBJ1-4; 7 bases align to TRBD1. Germline CDR1 and CDR2: SEHNR and FQNEAQ (reference sequence). The V gene end was trimmed by 5 bases and the J gene end by 5 bases; junction bases not matched to a gene: 5. CDR3 length: 14 residues. Here the CDR3 DNA reads TGTGCCAGCAGCCGGGACAGCTCAAATGAAAAACTGTTTTTT. It specifies CASSRDSSNEKLFF.

The genes are TRBV4-1 and TRBJ2-5, with TRBD1 matching 9 bases. The CDR3 runs 15 residues. With 0 bases clipped from V and 7 bases from J, the junction kept 6 bases outside the gene matches. Germline assignment: CDR1 MGHRA and CDR2 YSYEKL. CDR3 nucleotides: TGCGCCAGCAGCCAAGAGGGGACAGGGATAGTGACCCAGTACTTC. It translates to CASSQEGTGIVTQYF.

This chain links TRBV5-1 with TRBJ1-4; tentative D call: TRBD1 (5 bases). Trimming removed 1 base from V and 6 bases from J, with 10 bases in between. The length of the CDR3 is 14 residues. The germline CDR1 and CDR2 sequences are SGHRS and YFSETQ. This CDR3 reads CASSLLGGDEKLFF. Here the CDR3 DNA reads TGCGCCAGCAGCTTGCTCGGGGGAGATGAAAAACTGTTTTTT.

V is TRBV5-4 and J is TRBJ2-7; 7 bases are shared with TRBD1. The junction had 8 bases not matched to a gene; V was cut back by 2 bases and J by 3 bases. CDR3 length: 15 amino acids. Germline V gene sequence: CDR1 SGHNT, CDR2 YYREEE (reference sequence). The chain's CDR3 is CASSLETGKFYEQYF. Written as DNA, the CDR3 is TGTGCCAGCAGCTTAGAGACAGGGAAGTTCTACGAGCAGTACTTC.

V and J are TRBV11-2 and TRBJ1-1; no reliable D call. The CDR3 totals 16 residues. V was clipped by 1 base and J by 3 bases, with 15 bases between them. The germline V gene has CDR1 SGHAT and CDR2 FQNNGV. This CDR3 is CASSLVRAGPDTEAFF. CDR3 DNA sequence: TGTGCCAGCAGCTTAGTTAGGGCGGGCCCGGACACTGAAGCTTTCTTT.

The CDR3 reads CASSLNRRDIQYF. CDR3 coding DNA: TGTGCCAGCAGCTTGAACAGGCGCGACATTCAGTACTTC. The V gene is TRBV5-6, the J gene TRBJ2-4; TRBD1 might be the D (5 bases). The V end lost 1 base, the J end lost 8 bases, and 10 bases lay between the germline ends. Germline V CDR1 and CDR2: SGHDT, YYEEEE. The CDR3 has 13 amino acids.

The chain is built from TRBV5-6 and TRBJ2-7, with D possibly matching TRBD2 (6 bases). This CDR3 spans 14 amino acids. Trimming cost V 3 bases and J 5 bases, with 15 bases left between them. Germline CDR1 and CDR2: SGHDT and YYEEEE. Here the CDR3 DNA reads TGTGCCAGCAGCTCAACCGGGACTCGCGACGAGCAGTACGTC. Translation gives CASSSTGTRDEQYV.

This clone was found a few times. V usage is TRBV11-1 and J usage is TRBJ2-5, with TRBD1 identical over 8 bases. The germline CDR1 and CDR2 sequences are SGHAT and FQDESV (reference sequence). Trimming at V came to 5 bases and at J to 7 bases, leaving 9 bases not matched to a gene. This CDR3 has 14 residues. CDR3 nucleotide sequence: TGTGCCAGCAGCCCCAGGGGGCGTGGGGCGACCCAGTACTTC. Encoded protein: CASSPRGRGATQYF.

Only one count was recorded for this clone. This sequence joins TRBV29-1 and TRBJ2-1; 7 bases align to TRBD1. Looked up from germline, CDR1 is SQVTM and CDR2 is ANQGSEA. V shed 7 bases and J 2 bases; nucleotides not matched to a gene: 11. The CDR3 has 15 amino acids. The CDR3 loop reads CSASKGARTYNEQFF. CDR3 sequence (DNA): TGCAGCGCTAGTAAGGGGGCCCGTACCTACAATGAGCAGTTCTTC.

The chain is built from TRBV10-3 and TRBJ1-4, with TRBD1 as a possible D gene (6 bases). V was trimmed by 3 bases and J by 6 bases, leaving 17 bases between them. Germline CDR1 reads ENHRY; CDR2 reads SYGVKD. This CDR3 comprises 16 residues. This chain's CDR3 is CAISEFSGGLDEKLFF. The CDR3, as DNA: TGTGCCATCAGTGAATTCTCGGGGGGGCTCGATGAAAAACTGTTTTTT.

This sequence joins TRBV6-5 and TRBJ1-5; D not certain. The CDR3 spans 16 residues. Deletions cut 4 bases from V and 8 bases from J, with 21 bases between. Germline V gene data show CDR1 as MNHEY and CDR2 as SVGAGI. Here the CDR3 DNA reads TGTGCCAGCAGTTTTCGAGCCCGGGAACCTGTCGAGCCCCAGCATTTT. This translates into CASSFRAREPVEPQHF.

The rearrangement joins TRBV9 to TRBJ1-5; 7 bases agree with TRBD1. Per the germline V gene, CDR1 is SGDLS and CDR2 is YYNGEE. V lost 3 bases to trimming and J lost 6 bases; unmatched junction nucleotides: 9. This CDR3 contains 15 residues. This CDR3 is CASSATGARGQPQHF. DNA for the CDR3: TGTGCCAGCAGCGCCACAGGGGCGCGGGGTCAGCCCCAGCATTTT.

This clone was seen only once. The J gene is TRBJ1-5, the V gene TRBV19; perhaps TRBD1 as D (5 bases). Between the trimmed V and J ends, which lost 6 bases and 1 base, there was a span of 10 bases. Germline CDR1 LNHDA, CDR2 SQIVND (reference sequence). The CDR3 loop spans 14 amino acids. As DNA, the CDR3 is TGTGCCAGTAGCACCTACAGGAGCAATCAGCCCCAGCATTTT. Amino acids: CASSTYRSNQPQHF.

The chain recombines TRBV4-1 with TRBJ2-3; 7 bases are a match to TRBD2. Germline CDR1 MGHRA, CDR2 YSYEKL. Trimming at V came to 1 base and at J to 0 bases, leaving 7 bases not matched to a gene. The CDR3 sequence is 17 residues long. CDR3 coding DNA: TGCGCCAGCAGCCAAGGTCCCAGCGGGGCCAGCACAGATACGCAGTATTTT. Encoded protein: CASSQGPSGASTDTQYF.